What follows are 10 T cell receptor beta chains derived from one specimen sequenced in a study of OX40 agonist ivuxolimab in advanced cancers. Libraries were built with the immunoSEQ multiplex PCR assay. Entries here come from immuneACCESS through TCRdb and include only in-frame sequences with V and J called. Some clones fail to appear in such tables; in the studies checked, an unresolved V gene covers under half of the shortfall, and the cause of the remainder is unknown. This sample is represented by over 20,000 clones; over 80% of them were singletons. The ten largest clones take up 26% of the sample. The sample here was CD4+ or CD8+ T cells sorted from blood, taken in a trial of the OX40 agonist ivuxolimab. The source is an adult with an advanced solid tumor such as melanoma, head and neck, liver or kidney cancer.

This clone showed up just a few times. The rearrangement links TRBV7-9 to TRBJ2-7; TRBD1 matches 8 bases. The CDR3 has 15 residues. Trimming cost V 4 bases and J 3 bases; bases outside gene matches: 8. The germline V gene has CDR1 SEHNR and CDR2 FQNEAQ (reference sequence). The CDR3 region is CASSYRQGLLYEQYF. In DNA form, the CDR3 reads TGTGCCAGCAGCTACAGACAGGGGCTACTCTACGAGCAGTACTTC.

The chain recombines TRBV4-1 with TRBJ2-7; D is unresolved. This CDR3 spans 13 amino acids. CDR1 is MGHRA and CDR2 is YSYEKL in the germline V gene. The ends were cut back, 4 bases at V and 2 bases at J, with 9 bases in the middle. The CDR3 region is CASSLTTAYEQYF. CDR3 DNA sequence: TGCGCCAGCAGCCTTACTACCGCCTACGAGCAGTACTTC.

This rearrangement joins TRBV4-1 to TRBJ2-5; D unresolved. Deletions cut 1 base from V and 2 bases from J, with 11 bases between. The CDR3 loop spans 15 amino acids. The germline CDR1 and CDR2 sequences are MGHRA and YSYEKL. CDR3 protein: CASSQVAFGQETQYF. DNA for the CDR3: TGCGCCAGCAGCCAAGTCGCCTTCGGACAAGAGACCCAGTACTTC.

V is TRBV9 and J is TRBJ1-1; 8 bases align to TRBD1. The CDR3 sequence is 16 residues long. V lost 6 bases, J lost 1 base, and 11 bases stayed unmatched. Per the germline V gene, CDR1 is SGDLS and CDR2 is YYNGEE. The CDR3 here is CASTRQGSGRNTEAFF. CDR3 nucleotide sequence: TGTGCCAGCACACGACAGGGGTCGGGAAGGAACACTGAAGCTTTCTTT.

The chain has TRBV27 and TRBJ1-1; D gene unclear. The CDR3 totals 13 residues. The V and J ends lost 8 bases and 4 bases respectively, with 14 bases between them. Germline CDR1 MNHEY, CDR2 SMNVEV (reference sequence). The CDR3 is CASGISIGTEAFF. CDR3 coding DNA: TGTGCCAGCGGAATCAGTATCGGCACTGAAGCTTTCTTT.

This rearrangement joins TRBV6-1 to TRBJ1-2, with 9 bases identical to TRBD1. V shed 0 bases, J shed 5 bases, and the junction held 13 bases outside the gene matches. Germline CDR1 is MNHNS and CDR2 is SASEGT. This CDR3 has 18 amino acids. As DNA, the CDR3 is TGTGCCAGCAGTGAAGCGAAGGGACAGGGCTTCCTTTTTTATGGCTACACCTTC. This encodes CASSEAKGQGFLFYGYTF.

This clone appeared a few times. The V call is TRBV6-1, the J call TRBJ2-7; weak D call: TRBD1 (5 bases). From germline, CDR1 is MNHNS and CDR2 SASEGT. This CDR3 is built from 13 residues. Trimming pared 4 bases from V and 3 bases from J, leaving 10 bases between. The CDR3, as DNA: TGTGCCAGCAGTGCGACAGCCCTCTACGAGCAGTACTTC. Its protein is CASSATALYEQYF.

The chain carries TRBV5-1 and TRBJ2-5; D is undetermined. The ends were cut back, 0 bases at V and 5 bases at J, with 17 bases in the middle. The CDR3 runs to 16 residues. Germline V gene data show CDR1 as SGHRS and CDR2 as YFSETQ. Here the CDR3 DNA reads TGCGCCAGCAGCTTGGAGGCAGGCTCCTTGACGGAGACCCAGTACTTC. Its translation is CASSLEAGSLTETQYF.

The rearrangement joins TRBV9 to TRBJ2-1, with D hard to call. This CDR3 is 15 amino acids long. Trimming shortened V by 3 bases and J by 6 bases, and 16 bases separated the two germline ends. Per the germline V gene, CDR1 is SGDLS and CDR2 is YYNGEE. CDR3 sequence reads: CASSALQGIPNEQFF. CDR3 DNA sequence: TGTGCCAGCAGCGCCCTCCAAGGGATACCCAATGAGCAGTTCTTC.

V is TRBV10-2 and J is TRBJ2-3; 10 bases line up with TRBD2. The CDR3 has 15 residues. V gave up 7 bases and J gave up 4 bases; unmatched junction bases: 8. Germline loops: CDR1 WSHSY, CDR2 SAAADI. CDR3 in amino acids: CASTEAGGPADTQYF. In DNA, the CDR3 is TGCGCCAGCACTGAAGCGGGGGGGCCGGCAGATACGCAGTATTTT.